Each of the 15 T cell receptor beta chains below was sequenced from the same sample in a study of shared clonotypes between healthy human individuals. Terminally differentiated effector memory CD45RA+ cells were excluded by CCR7 positive selection of CD45RO-negative cells. TCRdb keeps only in-frame clones here, not all; method: immunoSEQ multiplex PCR. The top ten clones hold over 0.09% of a sample with approximately 650,000 clones, less than 97% of them seen once. Source material: naive CD8+ T cells sorted from blood. These receptors all come from a woman younger than 45 in good health.

The chain has TRBV10-1 and TRBJ1-2; D is undetermined. Trimming took 2 bases from V and 4 from J, leaving 11 bases between them. There are 14 residues in the CDR3. Germline V lookup: CDR1 WNHNN, CDR2 SYGVQD (reference sequence). Here the CDR3 reads CASSEIRDGYGYTF. DNA of the CDR3: TGCGCCAGCAGTGAGATAAGAGACGGCTATGGCTACACCTTC.

The V call is TRBV29-1, the J call TRBJ2-3, with D unresolved. The CDR3 sequence is 14 residues long. Germline values: CDR1 SQVTM, CDR2 ANQGSEA. The ends were cut back, 0 bases at V and 4 bases at J, with 11 bases in the middle. This chain's CDR3 is CSVEDPPRADTQYF. The CDR3 coding sequence is TGCAGCGTTGAAGACCCCCCTAGGGCAGATACGCAGTATTTT.

This clone showed up just once. This chain links TRBV11-1 with TRBJ2-1, with D hard to call. The V gene lost 5 bases and the J gene lost 6 bases, with 17 bases spanning the gap. Germline CDR1 and CDR2: SGHAT and FQDESV (reference sequence). The CDR3 spans 15 residues. The CDR3, as DNA: TGTGCCAGCAGCCATATCGGAGTTAAGGGCAATGAGCAGTTCTTC. Encoded protein: CASSHIGVKGNEQFF.

The rearrangement joins TRBV19 to TRBJ2-7; 7 positions match TRBD1. The CDR3 spans 15 residues. Trimming removed 4 bases from V and 0 bases from J; junction bases left unmatched: 6. Germline values: CDR1 LNHDA, CDR2 SQIVND (reference sequence). This CDR3 reads CASSTSTGFSYEQYF. The CDR3, as DNA: TGTGCCAGTAGTACCTCGACAGGGTTCTCCTACGAGCAGTACTTC.

This clone has just one count. V and J are TRBV27 and TRBJ2-3; 8 bases are shared with TRBD2. J lost 3 bases, V lost 6 bases, and 11 bases had no gene match. The CDR3 runs 16 residues. CDR1 MNHEY and CDR2 SMNVEV come from the germline V gene (reference sequence). The CDR3 reads CASSLYLAGGTDTQYF. The CDR3 bases are TGTGCCAGCAGCCTATATCTAGCGGGCGGGACAGATACGCAGTATTTT.

This chain connects TRBV9 to TRBJ2-2; 11 nucleotides match TRBD2. The junction had 14 bases not matched to a gene; V was cut back by 3 bases and J by 4 bases. The V gene's germline CDR1 is SGDLS and CDR2 YYNGEE. There are 19 residues in the CDR3. The CDR3 reads CASSARPPTSGSGTGELFF. The CDR3 DNA reads TGTGCCAGCAGCGCCCGGCCACCCACTAGCGGGAGTGGCACCGGGGAGCTGTTTTTT. The whole variable domain, remainder taken from reference TRBV9 and TRBJ2-2, is DSGVTQTPKHLITATGQRVTLRCSPRSGDLSVYWYQQSLDQGLQFLIQYYNGEERAKGNILERFSAQQFPDLHSELNLSSLELGDSALYFCASSARPPTSGSGTGELFFGEGSRLTVL.

On this clone: The same CDR3 arises from other DNA sequences in this sample as well. The CDR3 DNA sequence: TGCAGCGTTGAAGTGGACACTGAAGCTTTCTTT. It translates to CSVEVDTEAFF. The V and J genes are TRBV29-1 and TRBJ1-1; D ambiguous. V lost 1 base and J 3 bases, leaving 3 bases between the germline ends. The CDR3 totals 11 residues. CDR1 and CDR2 (germline): SQVTM, ANQGSEA.

Worth noting for this clone: Other nucleotide sequences from this sample produce the same CDR3. The chain links TRBV27 to TRBJ2-7; 13 bases are shared with TRBD2. The CDR3 is made up of 15 amino acids. CDR1 and CDR2 from the germline V gene are MNHEY and SMNVEV (reference sequence). J was trimmed by 2 bases and V by 5 bases; bases with no gene match: 3. The CDR3, as DNA: TGTGCCAGCAGTATTGGGACTAGCGGGACCTACGAGCAGTACTTC. This gives the protein CASSIGTSGTYEQYF.

About this clone: Relative to the germline gene, one junction end is altered; a read error may explain this. The V and J genes are TRBV4-1 and TRBJ1-1; 10 positions match TRBD1. CDR3 size: 19 residues. The germline V gene has CDR1 MGHRA and CDR2 YSYEKL. CDR3: CDSSQAGTGVSPAITEAFF. In DNA, the CDR3 is TGCGACAGCAGCCAAGCCGGGACAGGGGTTTCTCCCGCCATCACTGAAGCTTTCTTT.

The chain carries TRBV5-1 and TRBJ1-3; D gene ambiguous. The CDR3 is 15 amino acids. The germline CDR1 and CDR2 sequences are SGHRS and YFSETQ. Trimming pared 1 base from V and 0 bases from J, leaving 8 bases between. CDR3 region: CASSLSSGSGNTIYF. Written as DNA, the CDR3 is TGCGCCAGCAGCTTGAGTTCCGGCTCTGGAAACACCATATATTTT.

The V call is TRBV4-2, the J call TRBJ2-7; TRBD2 matches 10 bases. From germline, CDR1 is LGHNA and CDR2 YNFKEQ. The junction had 7 bases not matched to a gene; V was cut back by 0 bases and J by 2 bases. The CDR3 has 17 residues. The CDR3 protein is CASSQDLGTSEAYEQYF. In DNA form, the CDR3 reads TGTGCCAGCAGCCAAGATCTTGGGACTAGCGAGGCCTACGAGCAGTACTTC.

The chain couples TRBV29-1 to TRBJ1-2, with D possibly being TRBD1 (5 bases). Germline V gives CDR1 SQVTM, CDR2 ANQGSEA. Trimming removed 4 bases at V and 3 bases at J, with 9 bases between. The CDR3 has 12 residues. The CDR3 DNA reads as TGCAGCGTTGTTGGGACGGACTATGGCTACACCTTC. Translating gives CSVVGTDYGYTF.

This clone was seen just once. As DNA, the CDR3 is TGTGCCAGCAGCGTGGGTCGGATCGGAAACACCATATATTTT. Its translation: CASSVGRIGNTIYF. The chain combines TRBV9 with TRBJ1-3, with D hard to call. Trimming took off 2 bases at V and 4 bases at J, with 10 bases between the two ends. The CDR3 is 14 amino acids. The germline V gene encodes CDR1 SGDLS and CDR2 YYNGEE.

The CDR3 DNA reads TGTGCCAGTACTTTAGCGGGGTCTGGGGCCAACGTCCTGACTTTC. Its protein is CASTLAGSGANVLTF. The chain is built from TRBV28 and TRBJ2-6; 8 positions match TRBD2. Germline-derived CDR1 and CDR2 are MDHEN and SYDVKM. The CDR3 totals 15 residues. Unmatched junction bases numbered 5, after V lost 9 bases and J lost 1 base.

A remark on this clone: The same CDR3 arises from other DNA sequences in this sample as well. The chain carries TRBV29-1 and TRBJ2-7, with D possibly TRBD1 on 6 matching bases. Trimming took off 4 bases at V and 0 bases at J, with 10 bases between the two ends. The V gene's germline CDR1 is SQVTM and CDR2 ANQGSEA. This CDR3 is built from 13 residues. The CDR3 is CSVVTGSSYEQYF. In nucleotides, the CDR3 is TGCAGCGTTGTAACAGGGAGCTCCTACGAGCAGTACTTC.